This paragraph covers one T cell receptor beta chain sequence. Its matching antigen is unknown. Assay used: immunoSEQ multiplex PCR; TCRdb lists only in-frame clones, some missing. The table includes about 190,000 clones, 80% to 85% detected once. The sample is drawn from a study of cytomegalovirus exposure and HLA in healthy donors. Study-level points and caveats: The listing of roughly 160 TCR beta chains classed them as cytomegalovirus-associated.

The CDR3 has 16 residues. Trimming at V came to 4 bases and at J to 1 base, leaving 7 bases not matched to a gene. Per the germline V gene, CDR1 is SGHAT and CDR2 is FQNNGV. This receptor was taken from a woman in her late teens or twenties in good health and CMV-seropositive. This sequence joins TRBV11-2 and TRBJ2-7; 10 positions agree with TRBD2. Sample: PBMCs. The CDR3 sequence is CASSSPNSGGSYEQYF. Written as DNA, the CDR3 is TGTGCCAGCAGCTCCCCTAATAGCGGGGGGTCCTACGAGCAGTACTTC.